The rows below give T cell receptor beta chains drawn from one sample of a study of PD-1 blockade in classical Hodgkin lymphoma. Sequenced by immunoSEQ multiplex PCR; TCRdb stores in-frame clones only, minus some. Seen here are roughly 140,000 clones, approximately 80% observed once, and the top ten hold roughly 9.2%. The sequencing here drew on peripheral blood mononuclear cells (PBMCs), taken before the second cycle of nivolumab. The source of these receptors is a human donor with classical Hodgkin lymphoma. Each CDR3 is given with its conserved first and last residue. Each record gives: J gene, V gene, CDR3 protein.

j_call: TRBJ1-2; v_call: TRBV6-5; cdr3_aa: CASSWTGEGYGYTF
j_call: .; v_call: TRBV5-1; cdr3_aa: CASSFTFASYEQYF
j_call: TRBJ2-3; v_call: TRBV28; cdr3_aa: CASSLSQVADTQYF
j_call: TRBJ2-5; v_call: TRBV6-5; cdr3_aa: CASSYPGAATQYF
j_call: TRBJ2-5; v_call: TRBV6-5; cdr3_aa: CASSYPEQGAQTQYF
j_call: TRBJ1-5; v_call: TRBV6-5; cdr3_aa: CASRLDASQPQHF
j_call: TRBJ2-7; v_call: TRBV9; cdr3_aa: CASSVAVRLAVYEQYF
j_call: TRBJ2-1; v_call: TRBV11-1; cdr3_aa: CASSLLKEQFF
j_call: TRBJ2-5; v_call: TRBV7-2; cdr3_aa: CASTLGSSGSETQYF
j_call: TRBJ2-3; v_call: TRBV2; cdr3_aa: CASSVGQHTDTQYF
j_call: TRBJ1-2; v_call: TRBV5-5; cdr3_aa: CASSLDLQVPYGYTF
j_call: TRBJ2-7; v_call: TRBV7-2; cdr3_aa: CASSRLRTGELYF
j_call: TRBJ2-1; v_call: TRBV11-3; cdr3_aa: CASSLDQGLAGQQFF
j_call: TRBJ2-7; v_call: TRBV5-4; cdr3_aa: CASSPPGTSYYEQYF
j_call: TRBJ2-1; v_call: TRBV10-3; cdr3_aa: CAISADYLGSNEQFF
j_call: TRBJ2-2; v_call: TRBV7-3; cdr3_aa: CASSFLGLAGRKNTGELFF
j_call: TRBJ1-5; v_call: TRBV2; cdr3_aa: CASSVLDPTGGAGQPQHF
j_call: TRBJ2-7; v_call: TRBV10-3; cdr3_aa: CATRDSSYEQYF
j_call: TRBJ2-3; v_call: TRBV7-2; cdr3_aa: CASSLVAGVGTDTQYF
j_call: TRBJ1-2; v_call: TRBV27; cdr3_aa: CASSVQGATGYTF
j_call: TRBJ1-1; v_call: TRBV6-5; cdr3_aa: CASSYRPGGNTEAFF
j_call: TRBJ1-5; v_call: TRBV28; cdr3_aa: CASSPRQLNQPQHF
j_call: TRBJ1-5; v_call: TRBV28; cdr3_aa: CASSWGGTLSNQPQHF
j_call: TRBJ2-2; v_call: TRBV11-2; cdr3_aa: CASSLGTGTGELFF
j_call: TRBJ2-2; v_call: TRBV7-7; cdr3_aa: CASSASGHGELFF
j_call: TRBJ2-5; v_call: TRBV19; cdr3_aa: CASSMGQETQYF
j_call: TRBJ2-7; v_call: TRBV28; cdr3_aa: CASSLLQGQQYF
j_call: TRBJ1-1; v_call: TRBV6-6; cdr3_aa: CASSYQGRGEAFF
j_call: TRBJ2-7; v_call: TRBV6-5; cdr3_aa: CASSGHGAVYEQYF
j_call: TRBJ2-4; v_call: TRBV28; cdr3_aa: CASSRHRDNYFSLAKNIQYF
j_call: TRBJ2-7; v_call: TRBV7-2; cdr3_aa: CASSSLAGGPYEQYF
j_call: TRBJ1-6; v_call: TRBV19; cdr3_aa: CASSSAGQPDYSPLHF
j_call: TRBJ2-2; v_call: TRBV4-2; cdr3_aa: CASSQANSFGGELFF
j_call: TRBJ1-2; v_call: TRBV15; cdr3_aa: CATSKGGQYNYGYTF
j_call: TRBJ2-1; v_call: TRBV7-3; cdr3_aa: CASSQRLAGNYNEQFF
j_call: TRBJ2-7; v_call: TRBV5-1; cdr3_aa: CASSLNPGQGAYEQYF
j_call: TRBJ1-2; v_call: TRBV6-5; cdr3_aa: CASSYSRQGPGGYTF
j_call: TRBJ1-5; v_call: TRBV6-1; cdr3_aa: CASSENRGRDQPQHF
j_call: TRBJ1-3; v_call: TRBV10-3; cdr3_aa: CAISWDRLTGNTIYF
j_call: TRBJ1-2; v_call: TRBV15; cdr3_aa: CATSREGLRRDYGYTF
j_call: TRBJ2-7; v_call: TRBV6-1; cdr3_aa: CASTKDLYEQYF
j_call: TRBJ2-1; v_call: TRBV7-3; cdr3_aa: CASSIFSGRSYNEQFF
j_call: TRBJ2-7; v_call: TRBV5-5; cdr3_aa: CASSLDWVLEQYF
j_call: TRBJ2-7; v_call: TRBV19; cdr3_aa: CASSIRPHYEQYF